The present TCR beta chain was sequenced within a study of OX40 agonist ivuxolimab in advanced cancers. Excluded were patients having autoimmune disease history or systemic immunosuppression. Sampling of blood occurred at baseline, cycle 4 day 1, and cycle 7 day 1. General study points: The specificity for antigen of the expanded peripheral T cells was not determined.

The protocol was immunoSEQ multiplex PCR, while the TCRdb copy is restricted to in-frame clones and leaves out a portion. The sample records about 58,000 clones, roughly nine tenths being singletons. The CDR3 consists of 15 residues. Trimming took 5 bases from V and 5 from J; bases not matched to a gene: 7. The germline V gene encodes CDR1 MDHEN and CDR2 SYDVKM. Remarks on this clone: Its antigen is undetermined.

The TCR sequence derives from an adult with an advanced solid tumor such as melanoma, head and neck, liver or kidney cancer. Sequenced here: CD4+ or CD8+ T cells sorted from blood, sampled in a trial of the OX40 agonist ivuxolimab. This chain joins TRBV28 and TRBJ2-5, with 11 bases matching TRBD2. CDR3 sequence (DNA): TGTGCCAGCAGTGTTAGCGGGAGGGCCGAGGAGACCCAGTACTTC. Protein product: CASSVSGRAEETQYF. Supplemented by reference TRBV28 and TRBJ2-5, the full variable domain reads DVKVTQSSRYLVKRTGEKVFLECVQDMDHENMFWYRQDPGLGLRLIYFSYDVKMKEKGDIPEGYSVSREKKERFSLILESASTNQTSMYLCASSVSGRAEETQYFGPGTRLLVL.